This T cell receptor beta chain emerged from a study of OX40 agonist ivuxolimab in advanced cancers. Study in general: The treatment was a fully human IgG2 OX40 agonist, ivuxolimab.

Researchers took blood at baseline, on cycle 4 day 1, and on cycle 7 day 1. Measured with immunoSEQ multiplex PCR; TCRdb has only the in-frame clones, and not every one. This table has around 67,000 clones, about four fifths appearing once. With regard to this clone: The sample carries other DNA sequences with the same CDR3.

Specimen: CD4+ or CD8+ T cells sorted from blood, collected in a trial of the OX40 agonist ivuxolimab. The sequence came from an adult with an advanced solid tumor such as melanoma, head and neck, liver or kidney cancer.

CDR3 in DNA: TGTGCCAGCAGCTTGTACACTGAAGCTTTCTTT. Protein sequence: CASSLYTEAFF. This chain connects TRBV5-6 to TRBJ1-1; D unclear. Trimming shortened V by 1 base and J by 3 bases, and 1 base separated the two germline ends. The CDR3 consists of 11 residues. Germline-derived CDR1 and CDR2 are SGHDT and YYEEEE.